The clone carrying this T cell receptor (beta chain) was counted a few times. Its antigen is not known. Unmatched junction bases numbered 5, after V lost 6 bases and J lost 0 bases. This CDR3 region has 16 residues. The germline gives CDR1 MNHEY, CDR2 SMNVEV (reference sequence). The sample comes from a study of T cell responses to AZD1222 COVID-19 vaccine. Findings and caveats of the study: Donors were mostly white British, more females; clonal diversity possibly underestimated.

This table comes from immunoSEQ multiplex PCR, and its TCRdb copy is limited to in-frame clones, with some not included. This sample has 100,000 to 150,000 clones, with about nine tenths found just once. The sequence was obtained from an adult in good health. The material sequenced was peripheral blood, taken on day 0 of AZD1222 vaccination. The chain couples TRBV27 to TRBJ2-2, with TRBD2 matching over 9 bases. The DNA of the CDR3 is TGTGCCAGCAGCCTTGGACTAGCGACGAACACCGGGGAGCTGTTTTTT. It encodes CASSLGLATNTGELFF.